One and the same sample provided the 21 T cell receptor beta chains below, sequenced in a study of vaccination and CD4 T cells after COVID-19. The Oncomine TCR Beta short-read assay was applied to DNA of cultured CD4+ T cells. TCRdb itself ran the PCR reads through MiXCR, one entry per CDR3 protein. Among 9,500 to 15,000 distinct CDR3 sequences listed, more than 55% were seen once. Treatment here: 10-day PBMC culture with coronavirus spike peptide pools or control peptides (ViraFEST assay). Their specific antigens are unknown. Source material: CD4+ T cells from blood, cultured in vitro. Receptors were obtained from a human donor who had recovered from COVID-19.

The CDR3 coding sequence is TGTGCCAGCAGCTCACCGGAAAACCCTCGCACAGATACGCAGTATTTT. Translation: CASSSPENPRTDTQYF. The chain joins TRBV5-4 to TRBJ2-3; unclear D gene. Germline V gene data show CDR1 as SGHNT and CDR2 as YYREEE (reference sequence). The V and J ends lost 3 bases and 1 base respectively, with 15 bases between them. CDR3 size: 16 residues.

This clonotype was seen just once. The chain links TRBV3-1 to TRBJ2-5; possibly TRBD1 for D (5 bases). The length of the CDR3 is 16 residues. The ends were cut back, 0 bases at V and 7 bases at J, with 18 bases in the middle. Germline V CDR1 and CDR2: LGHDT, YNNKEL (reference sequence). In nucleotides, the CDR3 is TGTGCCAGCAGCCAAGATCTCTCACATAATGGGGCGACCCAGTACTTC. Amino acids: CASSQDLSHNGATQYF.

This clonotype was picked up a small number of times. The rearrangement uses TRBV20-1 and TRBJ1-2; no firm D call. The V end was cut by 0 bases, the J end by 8 bases, with 7 bases between. The length of the CDR3 is 11 residues. CDR1 is DFQATT and CDR2 is SNEGSKA in the germline V gene (reference sequence). This chain's CDR3 is CSARDYNGYTF. The CDR3 DNA reads as TGCAGTGCTAGAGATTACAACGGCTACACCTTC.

This clonotype came up a few times. This rearrangement joins TRBV11-3 to TRBJ1-2; D remains ambiguous. CDR1 and CDR2 from the germline V gene are SGHNT and YENEEA. V shed 11 bases and J shed 4 bases, with 17 bases lying between them. The length of the CDR3 is 13 residues. The CDR3 DNA reads TGTGCCTCCGCATACGGGCTGCGCTATGGCTACACCTTC. It specifies CASAYGLRYGYTF.

The rearrangement uses TRBV5-1 and TRBJ2-1; 8 nucleotides line up with TRBD2. CDR1 and CDR2 from the germline V gene are SGHRS and YFSETQ. The CDR3 has 14 residues. The ends lost 2 bases at V and 7 bases at J; junction bases unmatched: 5. CDR3 in amino acids: CASSFSGEGNEQFF. The CDR3 DNA follows: TGCGCCAGCAGCTTTAGCGGGGAAGGGAATGAGCAGTTCTTC.

CDR3 DNA: TGCAGTGCAGAACGACAGGCGGGACTAGCGAGAACAGATACGCAGTATTTT. Its protein product is CSAERQAGLARTDTQYF. The V gene is TRBV20-1, the J gene TRBJ2-3; 10 nucleotides match TRBD2. The CDR3 runs to 17 residues. V dropped 6 bases and J dropped 3; count of bases not matched to a gene: 15. Germline CDR1 DFQATT, CDR2 SNEGSKA (reference sequence).

This clonotype has a handful of counts. The rearrangement uses TRBV6-5 and TRBJ2-3; no reliable D call. Germline CDR1 reads MNHEY; CDR2 reads SVGAGI. CDR3 length: 12 amino acids. The V end was cut by 2 bases, the J end by 4 bases, with 4 bases between. The CDR3 reads CASSYRSDTQYF. CDR3 nucleotides: TGTGCCAGCAGTTACAGATCAGATACGCAGTATTTT.

This clonotype was seen a few times. This chain uses TRBV6-1 with TRBJ1-2; 8 nucleotides align to TRBD1. Per germline, CDR1 MNHNS and CDR2 SASEGT. Trimming cost V 5 bases and J 4 bases; bases outside gene matches: 12. The CDR3 has 16 amino acids. The CDR3 nucleotides are TGTGCCAGCAGTCTGAACGGACAGGGCGACCCCTATGGCTACACCTTC. Amino acid sequence: CASSLNGQGDPYGYTF.

The V call is TRBV11-3, the J call TRBJ2-2, with 9 positions matching TRBD1. The CDR3 is 17 amino acids. After removal of 1 base from V and 3 bases from J, the junction contained 6 bases not matched to a gene. CDR1 is SGHNT, CDR2 YENEEA, per germline. CDR3 bases: TGTGCCAGCAGCTTAGGACCGGGACAGGGCGACACCGGGGAGCTGTTTTTT. It codes for CASSLGPGQGDTGELFF.

This chain links TRBV20-1 with TRBJ2-7; 9 bases fit TRBD2. Germline CDR1 reads DFQATT; CDR2 reads SNEGSKA (reference sequence). The CDR3 contains 16 residues. The junction had 11 bases not matched to a gene; V was cut back by 3 bases and J by 2 bases. CDR3 DNA sequence: TGCAGTGCTAGTGCAACTAGCGGGTTGAGGACCTACGAGCAGTACTTC. Amino acid sequence: CSASATSGLRTYEQYF.

The rearrangement links TRBV5-1 to TRBJ2-1; D may correspond to TRBD1 or TRBD2 (5 bases each). The V end lost 6 bases, the J end lost 0 bases, and 19 bases lay between the germline ends. Germline V gene lookup returns CDR1 SGHRS and CDR2 YFSETQ. This CDR3 has 17 amino acids. The CDR3 bases are TGCGCCAGCAACCCCACCACGGGGCTTAGCTCCTACAATGAGCAGTTCTTC. Its protein product is CASNPTTGLSSYNEQFF.

This clonotype was observed a few times. The V call is TRBV20-1, the J call TRBJ2-3, with D tentatively TRBD2 (6 bases). The CDR3 extends over 14 amino acids. Germline lookup yields CDR1 DFQATT and CDR2 SNEGSKA (reference sequence). V lost 4 bases to trimming and J lost 4 bases, with 15 bases between them. The CDR3 coding sequence is TGCAGTGCTATACCCAGCGGGCTCGCAGATACGCAGTATTTT. Translating gives CSAIPSGLADTQYF.

About this clonotype itself: The germline gene is not matched at one end of the junction; a read error may be the cause. The V and J genes are TRBV10-3 and TRBJ2-3; D remains ambiguous. The germline gives CDR1 ENHRY, CDR2 SYGVKD. The CDR3 covers 14 residues. CDR3 loop: CASSYSPSTDTQYF. The DNA for the CDR3 is TGTGCCAGCAGTTACTCGCCCTCAACAGATACGCAGTATTTT.

This clonotype has only a few counts. V and J are TRBV6-2 or TRBV6-3 and TRBJ2-1, with TRBD2 matching over 8 bases. CDR1 and CDR2 from the germline V gene are MNHEY and SVGEGT. The V gene end was trimmed by 6 bases and the J gene end by 6 bases; junction bases not matched to a gene: 10. This CDR3 contains 15 residues. DNA of the CDR3: TGTGCCAGCAGCCATGAGATAGCGGGATCCAATGAGCAGTTCTTC. Its protein product is CASSHEIAGSNEQFF.

This clonotype was seen a single time. This rearrangement joins TRBV19 to TRBJ2-7, with 14 nucleotides matching TRBD2. The ends lost 10 bases at V and 3 bases at J; junction bases unmatched: 8. This CDR3 region has 15 residues. The germline CDR1 and CDR2 sequences are LNHDA and SQIVND (reference sequence). In DNA form, the CDR3 reads TGTGCCACCTCAGGGGGGACTAGCGGGGGCTACGAGCAGTACTTC. Amino acid sequence: CATSGGTSGGYEQYF.

As regards this clonotype: An end of the junction does not agree with germline; a read error may underlie this. This chain uses TRBV10-1 with TRBJ1-5, with a weak D call TRBD1 (5 bases). The CDR3 extends over 14 amino acids. Per the germline V gene, CDR1 is WNHNN and CDR2 is SYGVQD (reference sequence). The CDR3 nucleotides are TGCGCCAGCAGTTTAGACAGCTTCAATCAGCCCCGGCATTTT. Residues: CASSLDSFNQPRHF.

The chain is built from TRBV30 and TRBJ1-1, with D unclear. This CDR3 is 10 amino acids long. Trimming took off 3 bases at V and 4 bases at J, with 3 bases between the two ends. From germline, CDR1 is GTSNPN and CDR2 SVGIG (reference sequence). CDR3 sequence reads: CAWRGTEAFF. Written as DNA, the CDR3 is TGTGCCTGGAGGGGCACTGAAGCTTTCTTT.

This clonotype was observed a few times. This chain links TRBV20-1 with TRBJ2-3; D not certain. The CDR3 runs 19 residues. Per germline, CDR1 DFQATT and CDR2 SNEGSKA (reference sequence). Trimming removed 3 bases at V and 7 bases at J, with 32 bases between. The CDR3 is CSASPPLDPEYRGWNTQYF. In nucleotides, the CDR3 is TGCAGTGCTAGTCCGCCGTTAGACCCTGAGTACCGAGGTTGGAATACGCAGTATTTT.

This sequence joins TRBV7-8 and TRBJ2-7, with TRBD2 as a possible D gene (5 bases). This CDR3 is 15 amino acids long. The germline V gene encodes CDR1 SGHVS and CDR2 FQNEAQ. V was clipped by 1 base and J by 4 bases, with 14 bases between them. CDR3 sequence reads: CASSLGASSPYEQYF. The CDR3 nucleotides are TGTGCCAGCAGCTTAGGGGCTAGCAGTCCTTACGAGCAGTACTTC.

This clonotype was detected only a few times. The genes are TRBV10-1 and TRBJ2-5; either TRBD1 or TRBD2 may supply D (5 bases each). CDR1 is WNHNN and CDR2 is SYGVQD in the germline V gene (reference sequence). V lost 5 bases and J lost 4, with 11 bases in between. The CDR3 sequence is 13 residues long. Here the CDR3 reads CASSPRDGETQYF. CDR3 nucleotide sequence: TGCGCCAGCAGTCCCAGGGACGGAGAGACCCAGTACTTC.

In the case of this clonotype: The junction departs from the called germline gene at one end, perhaps through a read error. V is TRBV2 and J is TRBJ1-1; TRBD1 agrees at 8 bases. The CDR3 runs 14 residues. CDR1 SNHLY and CDR2 FYNNEI come from the germline V gene. The CDR3 here is CPSRGDRGASEAFF. The CDR3 nucleotides are TGTCCCAGCAGGGGAGACAGGGGTGCTTCTGAAGCTTTCTTT.